This TCR beta chain is from a study of T cells in narcolepsy. Findings and limits, study-wide: No autoreactive T cell clone sequences appeared in some memory CD4+ repertoires. Autoreactive clonotypes reportedly recurred in blood of same and different patients, not controls.

Clones were read by immunoSEQ multiplex PCR, and TCRdb kept only the in-frame ones, dropping some. The sample carries more than 20,000 clones, about 90% recorded once. Notes on this clone: Its target is unknown.

CDR3 length equals 14 residues. Trimming left V 0 bases short and J 7 bases short, with 10 bases between. CDR1 SGHNT and CDR2 YYREEE come from the germline V gene (reference sequence). This TCR derives from a human donor with narcolepsy. J is TRBJ1-4 and V is TRBV5-4; D not certain. The sequenced sample was CD45RA- memory CD4+ T cells from PBMCs. The DNA for the CDR3 is TGTGCCAGCAGCTTGGGGCAGACGGCTGAAAAACTGTTTTTT. This gives the protein CASSLGQTAEKLFF.